The source of this TCR beta chain is a study of T cell clonotyping in hematopoietic cell transplantation. Time point of the sample: recipient sample about 28 days before transplant, after cytoreduction. Libraries were prepared by immunoSEQ multiplex PCR; TCRdb keeps only in-frame clonotypes and omits some of them. The sample has tens of thousands of clones, roughly 70% seen once. The sample holds one count of this clone. CDR3 size: 12 residues. V was pared by 2 bases and J by 7 bases, with 9 bases between. Germline V CDR1 and CDR2: MNHEY, SMNVEV (reference sequence). This receptor was identified in a man aged 45-65 years with myelodysplastic syndrome. Some clones in this sample may be carry-over from other donors' samples. The rearrangement links TRBV27 to TRBJ2-7; perhaps TRBD2 as D (5 bases). The material was peripheral blood mononuclear cells, obtained before stem cell transplant. CDR3 in DNA: TGTGCCAGCAGTTTACCATCGGGGGAGCAGTACTTC. Translation gives CASSLPSGEQYF.